This TCR beta chain appears in the sequencing data of a study of OX40 agonist ivuxolimab in advanced cancers. Remarks on this clone: Its specificity is unknown.

General study findings and limits: Near-lowest levels of clonal expansion characterized partial responders at 0.1-3.0 mg/kg.

Assay used: immunoSEQ multiplex PCR; TCRdb lists only in-frame clones, some missing. The table has around 99,000 clones, around 90% seen once; the top ten hold roughly 1.3%. Germline-derived CDR1 and CDR2 are SGHTA and FQGTGA. The CDR3 runs 15 residues. V lost 5 bases and J lost 10, with 21 bases in between. This material consisted of CD4+ or CD8+ T cells sorted from blood, taken in a trial of the OX40 agonist ivuxolimab. The receptor was isolated from an adult with an advanced solid tumor such as melanoma, head and neck, liver or kidney cancer. This rearrangement joins TRBV7-3 to TRBJ2-1; D is unclear. Written as DNA, the CDR3 is TGTGCCAGCAGCATCCGGTCGACCCCATACCCGGAGCAGTTCTTC. It encodes CASSIRSTPYPEQFF.